This T cell receptor (beta chain) was retrieved from a study of beta chain features in type 1 diabetes. Notes on the study in general: Moderate yet significant TCRB CDR3 shortening was seen in Type 1 diabetes patients in all four CD4+ subsets.

The isolated RNA, all of it, was reverse transcribed, so expressed TCRB transcripts were what got sequenced. Assay used: immunoSEQ multiplex PCR; TCRdb lists only in-frame clones, some missing. The sample lists 300,000 or so clones, roughly an eighth occurring once. As regards this clone: Its antigen is currently unknown.

This CDR3 spans 17 amino acids. The germline V gene encodes CDR1 MGHRA and CDR2 YSYEKL. Trimming left V 1 base short and J 7 bases short, with 20 bases between. Blood was drawn once from each donor into heparinised tubes. The draws averaged about 0.12 L. Sequencing input: naive CD4+ T cells from blood. The source is a man younger than 40 with type 1 diabetes. V and J are TRBV4-1 and TRBJ2-1; a weak D match, TRBD2 (7 bases). CDR3 sequence: CASSQGGGQTLVNEQFF. CDR3 nucleotide sequence: TGCGCCAGCAGCCAAGGGGGGGGACAAACGTTGGTGAATGAGCAGTTCTTC.